This T cell receptor beta chain was identified during a study of T cells in localized non-small cell lung cancer. Findings of the study overall: Of the top 100 tumor clones, median 57 were in adjacent lung, approximately 28 among its top 100. In uninvolved adjacent lung, T cell clonality reached its highest value, exceeding tumor. As only one tumor region underwent sequencing, heterogeneity remains possible.

Sequenced by immunoSEQ multiplex PCR; TCRdb stores in-frame clones only, minus some. Among approximately 2,000 clones listed, approximately 19% were seen once. This clone is deemed large (0.1 to 1%). No antigen is known for it. Germline lookup yields CDR1 GTSNPN and CDR2 SVGIG (reference sequence). The CDR3 is made up of 14 amino acids. V was pared by 2 bases and J by 2 bases, with 3 bases of the junction left unmatched. Specimen: lung tumor tissue, collected before any cancer treatment. The sequence was collected from a male donor older than 55 with stage I lung adenocarcinoma. This rearrangement joins TRBV30 to TRBJ1-3; 7 nucleotides line up with TRBD1. CDR3 amino acids: CAWSLDRAGNTIYF. CDR3 DNA: TGTGCCTGGAGTCTCGACAGGGCTGGAAACACCATATATTTT.